One sample yielded the 27 T cell receptor beta chains listed below, sequenced in a study of spatial heterogeneity in lung cancer. Regarding the study as a whole: Intratumoral expanded alpha and beta TCR counts were found to track tumor mutation counts.

Sample time point: sample taken at primary tumor resection. Their cognate antigens are unknown. TCRdb re-derived calls from the 5' RACE reads in MiXCR, one entry per CDR3 protein. The sample contains over 15,000 distinct CDR3 sequences, roughly 5.7% of which appear only once. The specimen was lung tumor tissue, collected at surgery. These receptors came from a female donor with early-stage non-small cell lung cancer.

This clonotype was recorded many times. The rearrangement joins TRBV20-1 to TRBJ2-1, with a possible D match to TRBD2 (6 bases). The CDR3 covers 14 residues. CDR1 is DFQATT, CDR2 SNEGSKA, per germline (reference sequence). V lost 4 bases and J lost 5, with 15 bases in between. CDR3: CSAMPGRTHNEQFF. CDR3 nucleotides: TGCAGTGCTATGCCGGGGAGGACCCACAATGAGCAGTTCTTC.

This clonotype was detected ten times or more. The chain uses TRBV4-1 and TRBJ2-7, with D possibly matching TRBD1 (5 bases). Trimming took off 3 bases at V and 2 bases at J, with 17 bases between the two ends. The CDR3 spans 16 residues. Germline V lookup: CDR1 MGHRA, CDR2 YSYEKL. CDR3 coding DNA: TGCGCCAGCAGCCAGCAAAAGTCCCAGGGCGCCTACGAGCAGTACTTC. It is translated as CASSQQKSQGAYEQYF.

This clonotype was counted ten times or more. This rearrangement joins TRBV12-3 or TRBV12-4 to TRBJ2-3; TRBD1 matches 9 bases. The V segment lost 5 bases and the J segment 6 bases; nucleotides outside the gene matches: 12. The length of the CDR3 is 16 residues. In nucleotides, the CDR3 is TGTGCCAGCAGTACACCGGGACAGGGACGAAGGGATACGCAGTATTTT. This codes for CASSTPGQGRRDTQYF.

The sample holds many counts of this clonotype. This chain's CDR3 is CSVGLAGGHNEQFF. DNA for the CDR3: TGCAGCGTTGGACTAGCGGGAGGGCACAATGAGCAGTTCTTC. The chain combines TRBV29-1 with TRBJ2-1; 14 positions match TRBD2. This CDR3 is built from 14 residues. V gave up 4 bases and J gave up 5 bases; unmatched junction bases: 1. Per germline, CDR1 SQVTM and CDR2 ANQGSEA.

This clonotype was counted many times. The J gene is TRBJ2-1, the V gene TRBV28; D uncertain. In germline, CDR1 is MDHEN, CDR2 SYDVKM. Trimming removed 2 bases at V and 0 bases at J, with 8 bases between. The CDR3 contains 15 residues. CDR3 sequence (DNA): TGTGCCAGCAGTTTAGGAGCTAGCTCCTACAATGAGCAGTTCTTC. This gives the protein CASSLGASSYNEQFF.

This clonotype has a count of ten or more. J is TRBJ2-1 and V is TRBV5-1; D might be TRBD2 (5 bases). Trimming left V 0 bases short and J 8 bases short, with 12 bases between. The CDR3 runs 14 residues. Looked up from germline, CDR1 is SGHRS and CDR2 is YFSETQ. CDR3 DNA sequence: TGCGCCAGCAGCTTGGAACGGGGTCACGATGAGCAGTTCTTC. Protein sequence: CASSLERGHDEQFF.

This clonotype appeared a few times. This chain uses TRBV5-1 with TRBJ2-3; possibly TRBD1 for D (6 bases). CDR3 length equals 15 residues. The V end was cut by 4 bases, the J end by 1 base, with 13 bases between. The germline V gene has CDR1 SGHRS and CDR2 YFSETQ. This CDR3 is CASSQRQVGTDTQYF. The CDR3 nucleotides are TGCGCCAGCAGCCAAAGACAGGTGGGCACAGATACGCAGTATTTT.

This clonotype has at least ten counts. The chain links TRBV9 to TRBJ1-2; D unresolved. The CDR3 has 13 amino acids. CDR1 and CDR2 from the germline V gene are SGDLS and YYNGEE. V lost 2 bases, J lost 3 bases, and 8 bases lay in between. The CDR3 coding sequence is TGTGCCAGCAGCGTGGGTGGAGACTATGGCTACACCTTC. Encoded protein: CASSVGGDYGYTF.

This clonotype counts as medium-sized. This chain connects TRBV11-2 to TRBJ2-2; 8 positions agree with TRBD1. Trimming removed 6 bases from V and 3 bases from J; junction bases left unmatched: 3. CDR1 SGHAT and CDR2 FQNNGV come from the germline V gene. The CDR3 is 14 amino acids. The CDR3 DNA follows: TGTGCCAGCAGTCTGGACAGGGACACCGGGGAGCTGTTTTTT. It specifies CASSLDRDTGELFF. Full variable domain (missing parts from reference TRBV11-2 and TRBJ2-2): EAGVAQSPRYKIIEKRQSVAFWCNPISGHATLYWYQQILGQGPKLLIQFQNNGVVDDSQLPKDRFSAERLKGVDSTLKIQPAKLEDSAVYLCASSLDRDTGELFFGEGSRLTVL.

This clonotype appeared many times. This chain joins TRBV20-1 and TRBJ2-7; 8 bases fit TRBD1. From germline, CDR1 is DFQATT and CDR2 SNEGSKA (reference sequence). Trimming removed 4 bases from V and 3 bases from J; junction bases left unmatched: 8. The CDR3 has 14 amino acids. CDR3 DNA sequence: TGCAGTGCTAATTTAGGGACAGGCGGCTACGAGCAGTACTTC. Protein product: CSANLGTGGYEQYF.

Sample share makes this clonotype medium-sized. The chain uses TRBV29-1 and TRBJ2-5, with a weak D call TRBD2 (6 bases). Trimming took off 2 bases at V and 5 bases at J, with 15 bases between the two ends. The CDR3 contains 14 residues. Germline lookup yields CDR1 SQVTM and CDR2 ANQGSEA. The CDR3, as DNA: TGCAGCGTTGAAAGGTGGGGCAGCGGGGAGACCCAGTACTTC. Translating it yields CSVERWGSGETQYF.

In this sample, this clonotype turned up many times. The chain uses TRBV29-1 and TRBJ2-1; 8 positions agree with TRBD1. This CDR3 is built from 12 residues. CDR1 SQVTM and CDR2 ANQGSEA come from the germline V gene. Trimming cost V 5 bases and J 6 bases; bases outside gene matches: 3. The CDR3 coding sequence is TGCAGCGTTCGGACAGGGCTCAATGAGCAGTTCTTC. Its protein product is CSVRTGLNEQFF.

This clonotype is judged medium-sized. This chain links TRBV5-1 with TRBJ2-1; unclear D gene. Germline CDR1 SGHRS, CDR2 YFSETQ. Trimming left V 2 bases short and J 6 bases short, with 9 bases between. The CDR3 runs 13 residues. The CDR3 DNA sequence: TGCGCCAGCAGCTTCGGCGCGACCAATGAGCAGTTCTTC. Protein sequence: CASSFGATNEQFF.

This chain uses TRBV5-4 with TRBJ2-5; maybe TRBD2 (6 bases). This CDR3 has 13 residues. The V end was cut by 6 bases, the J end by 5 bases, with 14 bases between. Germline values: CDR1 SGHNT, CDR2 YYREEE (reference sequence). CDR3 loop: CASKPGGEETQYF. For the CDR3, the DNA is TGTGCCAGCAAACCTGGAGGGGAGGAGACCCAGTACTTC.

This clonotype was found many times. This chain connects TRBV5-1 to TRBJ2-2; D remains unclear. With 2 bases removed from V and 0 bases from J, the gap between germline ends came to 11 bases. CDR1 SGHRS and CDR2 YFSETQ come from the germline V gene. The CDR3 runs to 16 residues. CDR3 residues: CASSFVLHTNTGELFF. In DNA, the CDR3 is TGCGCCAGCAGCTTCGTATTACACACGAACACCGGGGAGCTGTTTTTT.

This clonotype was recorded many times. V gene TRBV9 combines with J gene TRBJ2-7, with 9 bases aligning to TRBD2. Germline CDR1 SGDLS, CDR2 YYNGEE. V shed 0 bases and J 2 bases; nucleotides not matched to a gene: 3. The CDR3 is 15 amino acids. The CDR3 region has the DNA TGTGCCAGCAGCGTAGGTTCTAGCGGGGCCTACGAGCAGTACTTC. It codes for CASSVGSSGAYEQYF.

In this sample, this clonotype turned up many times. The chain couples TRBV6-5 to TRBJ1-5; D not resolved. Germline lookup yields CDR1 MNHEY and CDR2 SVGAGI. V was clipped by 8 bases and J by 6 bases, with 17 bases between them. The CDR3 has 14 residues. This chain's CDR3 is CASRARQEGQPQHF. Here the CDR3 DNA reads TGTGCCAGCCGCGCCCGCCAGGAGGGTCAGCCCCAGCATTTT.

About this clonotype: This may stem from a read error, because a much larger clone lies one nucleotide away. The rearrangement joins TRBV28 to TRBJ1-1, with unresolved D. This CDR3 region has 15 residues. Germline lookup yields CDR1 MDHEN and CDR2 SYDVKM. The ends were cut back, 6 bases at V and 5 bases at J, with 19 bases in the middle. CDR3 coding DNA: TGTGCCAGCAGCCGACTAAGGGCCCCAGGAACTGAAGCTTTCTTT. Protein: CASSRLRAPGTEAFF.

This clonotype was observed at least ten times. This chain uses TRBV5-1 with TRBJ2-1; 9 bases line up with TRBD2. The CDR3 is 15 residues long. V gave up 3 bases and J gave up 4 bases; unmatched junction bases: 5. In germline, CDR1 is SGHRS, CDR2 YFSETQ. The DNA of the CDR3 is TGCGCCAGCAGCTCCCTAGCGGGATCGTACAATGAGCAGTTCTTC. Its protein is CASSSLAGSYNEQFF.

This clonotype has a count of ten or more. The genes are TRBV5-1 and TRBJ2-7, with D unclear. V lost 1 base to trimming and J lost 5 bases, with 13 bases between them. The CDR3 extends over 14 amino acids. Germline-derived CDR1 and CDR2 are SGHRS and YFSETQ. DNA for the CDR3: TGCGCCAGCAGCTTGTCTGGGGAATTGGACGAGCAGTACTTC. Protein product: CASSLSGELDEQYF.

This clonotype was seen ten or more times. This chain uses TRBV12-3 or TRBV12-4 with TRBJ1-1; no firm D call. The CDR3 totals 13 residues. V was clipped by 3 bases and J by 0 bases, with 5 bases between them. The CDR3 sequence is CASSFQLNTEAFF. The CDR3 DNA is TGTGCCAGCAGTTTCCAGTTGAACACTGAAGCTTTCTTT.

The V gene is TRBV7-9, the J gene TRBJ1-1; D is uncertain. V was trimmed by 1 base and J by 0 bases, leaving 9 bases between them. Germline CDR1 is SEHNR and CDR2 is FQNEAQ (reference sequence). The CDR3 consists of 15 residues. This CDR3 is CASSLESDMNTEAFF. As DNA, the CDR3 is TGTGCCAGCAGCTTAGAGTCAGACATGAACACTGAAGCTTTCTTT. Looking up the rest from reference TRBV7-9 and TRBJ1-1 gives the full variable domain: DTGVSQNPRHKITKRGQNVTFRCDPISEHNRLYWYRQTLGQGPEFLTYFQNEAQLEKSRLLSDRFSAERPKGSFSTLEIQRTEQGDSAMYLCASSLESDMNTEAFFGQGTRLTVV.

The chain is built from TRBV6-5 and TRBJ2-7; 8 bases align to TRBD2. Germline loops: CDR1 MNHEY, CDR2 SVGAGI. This CDR3 comprises 14 residues. Germline trimming cut 7 bases from V and 2 bases from J; bases unmatched to any gene: 7. The DNA for the CDR3 is TGTGCCAGCACCCCCCCCGGGGGGGCCTACGAGCAGTACTTC. Protein product: CASTPPGGAYEQYF.

In this sample, this clonotype turned up many times. V and J are TRBV6-1 and TRBJ2-1, with D unclear. V gave up 5 bases and J gave up 5 bases, with 1 base separating them. There are 10 residues in the CDR3. Germline CDR1 MNHNS, CDR2 SASEGT. CDR3 sequence (DNA): TGTGCCAGCAGTAACAATGAGCAGTTCTTC. Protein: CASSNNEQFF.

This clonotype was seen many times. The rearrangement uses TRBV7-9 and TRBJ2-7; 15 nucleotides align to TRBD2. The length of the CDR3 is 16 residues. Germline lookup yields CDR1 SEHNR and CDR2 FQNEAQ (reference sequence). Losses at the gene ends were 5 bases for V and 6 bases for J; bases not matched to a gene: 8. In DNA form, the CDR3 reads TGTGCCAGCAGCGCCCCCCGGGGACTAGCGGGAGGCGAGCAGTACTTC. It specifies CASSAPRGLAGGEQYF.

The gene calls are TRBV5-6 and TRBJ1-2, with D maybe TRBD1 (6 bases). CDR3 length: 12 residues. The germline CDR1 and CDR2 sequences are SGHDT and YYEEEE. V dropped 1 base and J dropped 11 bases, with 12 bases sitting between them. The CDR3 here is CASSLWTADYTF. DNA of the CDR3: TGTGCCAGCAGCTTGTGGACAGCGGATTACACCTTC.

This clonotype was seen ten or more times. The genes are TRBV6-2 or TRBV6-3 and TRBJ2-7, with a tentative D call TRBD2 (6 bases). The CDR3 is made up of 16 amino acids. Germline V gene lookup returns CDR1 MNHEY and CDR2 SVGEGT. Trimming removed 0 bases at V and 0 bases at J, with 12 bases between. CDR3 loop: CASSYSPTGSSYEQYF. The CDR3 bases are TGTGCCAGCAGTTACTCTCCGACCGGGAGCTCCTACGAGCAGTACTTC.